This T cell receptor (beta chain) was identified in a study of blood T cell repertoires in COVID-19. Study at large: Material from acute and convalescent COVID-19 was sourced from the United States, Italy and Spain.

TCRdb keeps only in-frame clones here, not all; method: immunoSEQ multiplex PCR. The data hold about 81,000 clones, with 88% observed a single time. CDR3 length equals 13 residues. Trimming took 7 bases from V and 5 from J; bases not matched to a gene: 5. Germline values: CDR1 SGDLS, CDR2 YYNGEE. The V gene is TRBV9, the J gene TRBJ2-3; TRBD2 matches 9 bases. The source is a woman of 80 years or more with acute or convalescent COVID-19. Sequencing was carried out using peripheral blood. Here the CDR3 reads CASGREGLDTQYF. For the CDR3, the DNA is TGTGCCAGCGGGCGGGAGGGCCTAGATACGCAGTATTTT. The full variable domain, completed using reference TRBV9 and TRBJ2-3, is DSGVTQTPKHLITATGQRVTLRCSPRSGDLSVYWYQQSLDQGLQFLIQYYNGEERAKGNILERFSAQQFPDLHSELNLSSLELGDSALYFCASGREGLDTQYFGPGTRLTVL.